Included here is one T cell receptor beta chain sequence, with context. Its cognate antigen is unknown. These data belong to a study of cytomegalovirus exposure and HLA in healthy donors. At the level of the study: In terms of ancestry, the Caucasian-associated cluster contained about four fifths of the roughly 400 genotyped donors.

Study results and caveats: Later analysis indicated greater clonal expansion among HLA-associated TCR beta chains than among equally common other chains. Within the data, a cluster of highly shared sequence variants was likely a sequencing artifact.

CDR1 is SNHLY, CDR2 FYNNEI, per germline. V shed 8 bases and J 2 bases; nucleotides not matched to a gene: 4. The CDR3 has 13 amino acids. Researchers ran the PCR with 60 Vbeta and 13 Jbeta primers. Sequencing was performed with immunoSEQ multiplex PCR; in TCRdb, only in-frame clones are kept and a portion is missing. The table shows approximately 140,000 clones, with about 75% occurring only once. This receptor was taken from a man aged 18 to 30 in good health and CMV-seronegative. Sequenced input: PBMCs. This chain uses TRBV2 with TRBJ2-7; 9 bases agree with TRBD1. The CDR3 DNA is TGTGCCAGCGGGGACAGGGAGACCTACGAGCAGTACTTC. This encodes CASGDRETYEQYF.